Below are 8 T cell receptor beta chains sequenced from a single sample in a study of T cell changes during pregnancy in multiple sclerosis. Generated by immunoSEQ multiplex PCR, the TCRdb table keeps only in-frame clones and is missing some. The sample has about 53,000 clones, 85% to 90% seen once. Sequences were derived from peripheral blood, sampled after pregnancy. These TCRs come from a female donor in good health, enrolled as a control in a pregnancy study.

This CDR3 is CASSWARGADTQYF. In DNA form, the CDR3 reads TGCGCCAGCAGCTGGGCGCGGGGGGCCGATACGCAGTATTTT. The chain joins TRBV5-1 to TRBJ2-3, with 8 bases identical to TRBD2. Losses at the gene ends were 3 bases for V and 6 bases for J; bases not matched to a gene: 6. The CDR3 has 14 residues. Germline values: CDR1 SGHRS, CDR2 YFSETQ.

CDR3 in DNA: TGTGCCAGCCGGCGCTCAGGGCTCACCGGGGAGCTGTTTTTT. Amino acids: CASRRSGLTGELFF. The chain joins TRBV2 to TRBJ2-2, with D possibly matching TRBD1 (5 bases). Germline values: CDR1 SNHLY, CDR2 FYNNEI. The CDR3 covers 14 residues. Trimming shortened V by 8 bases and J by 4 bases, and 14 bases separated the two germline ends.

This clone was recorded a few times. V gene TRBV30 combines with J gene TRBJ1-1; the match to TRBD1 covers 9 bases. The CDR3 loop spans 14 amino acids. The V gene end was trimmed by 4 bases and the J gene end by 4 bases; junction bases not matched to a gene: 7. From germline, CDR1 is GTSNPN and CDR2 SVGIG (reference sequence). Here the CDR3 reads CAWNPGQGGTEAFF. The CDR3 nucleotides read TGTGCCTGGAACCCGGGACAGGGAGGCACTGAAGCTTTCTTT.

CDR3 in DNA: TGTGCCAGCAGTTACAGGGGTCAAGTGTATGGCTACACCTTC. Amino acid sequence: CASSYRGQVYGYTF. The genes are TRBV6-5 and TRBJ1-2, with D perhaps TRBD1 (5 bases). CDR1 and CDR2 from the germline V gene are MNHEY and SVGAGI. V was cut by 2 bases and J by 5 bases, with 12 bases left in between. The CDR3 contains 14 residues.

This clone was seen more than once but under ten times. The rearrangement links TRBV15 to TRBJ2-1; 9 nucleotides agree with TRBD1. Germline trimming cut 0 bases from V and 10 bases from J; bases unmatched to any gene: 10. The CDR3 runs to 16 residues. Germline V gene sequence: CDR1 LNHNV, CDR2 YYDKDF (reference sequence). The CDR3 DNA sequence: TGTGCCACCAGCAGAGAATCGGGACAGGGAGGACAGGAGCAGTTCTTC. The encoded protein is CATSRESGQGGQEQFF.

This clone was detected only a few times. The chain carries TRBV6-1 and TRBJ1-1; D might be TRBD1 (5 bases). V lost 1 base and J 5 bases, leaving 8 bases between the germline ends. Germline CDR1 reads MNHNS; CDR2 reads SASEGT. CDR3 length: 13 amino acids. Here the CDR3 reads CASSEVRGTEAFF. The CDR3 nucleotides are TGTGCCAGCAGTGAAGTTCGGGGGACTGAAGCTTTCTTT.

This clone was counted once. The CDR3 region is CASSLATGNRGSFYEQYF. The CDR3 coding sequence is TGCGCCAGCAGCTTGGCGACAGGGAATCGAGGGTCCTTTTACGAGCAGTACTTC. The chain carries TRBV5-1 and TRBJ2-7, with 7 bases lining up with TRBD1. Germline loops: CDR1 SGHRS, CDR2 YFSETQ. The CDR3 loop spans 18 amino acids. The J segment lost 4 bases and the V segment lost 0 bases, leaving 16 bases of the junction unmatched.

This clone showed up just once. This sequence joins TRBV6-4 and TRBJ1-5; D is unclear. Deletions cut 4 bases from V and 5 bases from J, with 6 bases between. CDR1 MRHNA and CDR2 SNTAGT come from the germline V gene. The length of the CDR3 is 12 residues. CDR3 sequence: CASSGVYQPQHF. The CDR3 DNA follows: TGTGCCAGCAGTGGCGTATATCAGCCCCAGCATTTT.